This is a list of T cell receptor beta chains from one sample in a study of type 1 regulatory T cells. TCRdb called the reads again in MiXCR, with one record for every CDR3 protein. The table shows about 100,000 distinct CDR3 sequences, with roughly 30% occurring only once. Sequencing input: CD4+ T cells, either the whole sample or a sorted fraction (not recorded which). All receptors derive from a human donor in good health. CDR3s include the opening cysteine and the closing phenylalanine or tryptophan. The D gene is left open where the match is weak. Clone size is not always given. Where it is, it says once, few, many or a class for expanded clones.

V	D	size	J	DNA	CDR3
TRBV5-1	TRBD2	few	TRBJ2-2	TGCGCCAGCAGCTTCGGCGGGGGAAACACCGGGGAGCTGTTTTTT	CASSFGGGNTGELFF
TRBV7-9	TRBD2	few	TRBJ2-1	TGTGCCAGCAGCTGGAGCGGGAGCTCCTACAATGAGCAGTTCTTC	CASSWSGSSYNEQFF
TRBV7-3	TRBD2	few	TRBJ2-3	TGTGCCACCGGGGGGAGCACAGATACGCAGTATTTT	CATGGSTDTQYF
TRBV3-1	TRBD2	-	TRBJ2-1	TGTGCCAGCAGCGCACCTAGCGGGAGGAGGGATGAGCAGTTCTTC	CASSAPSGRRDEQFF
TRBV20-1	-	few	TRBJ1-1	TGCAGTGCTAGACAGGGGTGGGGAATGAACACTGAAGCTTTCTTT	CSARQGWGMNTEAFF
TRBV7-8	TRBD1	few	TRBJ1-5	TGTGCCAGCAGCTTCCCCAGGGACAGGGGCCCCAATCAGCCCCAGCATTTT	CASSFPRDRGPNQPQHF
TRBV7-8	-	-	TRBJ2-7	TGTGCCAGCAGCTTAAGCGAGGGCTACTACGAGCAGTACTTC	CASSLSEGYYEQYF
TRBV20-1	-	few	TRBJ2-1	TGCAGTGCTAACTTTCTTCTCCCGAGTGACAATGAGCAGTTCTTC	CSANFLLPSDNEQFF
TRBV10-3	-	few	TRBJ2-5	TGTGCCATCAGTGTAGCCCCGGGACGAGAAGAGACCCAGTACTTC	CAISVAPGREETQYF
TRBV29-1	TRBD1	-	TRBJ1-1	TGCAGCGTTAAAGGACAGGGACAGACTGAAGCTTTCTTT	CSVKGQGQTEAFF